This TCR beta chain stems from a study of cytomegalovirus exposure and HLA in healthy donors. Study-wide results and limits: The classifier reportedly diagnosed cytomegalovirus status with high specificity and sensitivity. Most subjects had HLA-A and HLA-B alleles reportedly predicted accurately by TCR beta sequences. Most TCR sequences proved rare, with some public TCRs found in many donors. Previous analysis showed most TCR beta V segments were productive about 87% or about 30% of the time.

This clone was seen once. What it recognizes is unknown. Trimming at V came to 2 bases and at J to 1 base, leaving 14 bases not matched to a gene. CDR1 SGHTA and CDR2 FQGNSA come from the germline V gene. The CDR3 totals 19 residues. 13 Jbeta primers and 60 Vbeta primers were used for the PCR. Libraries were prepared by immunoSEQ multiplex PCR; TCRdb keeps only in-frame clonotypes and omits some of them. The table lists 97,000 or so clones, over 60% of them singletons. Sequenced material: PBMCs. The sequence derives from a male donor in good health and CMV-seropositive. V gene TRBV7-2 combines with J gene TRBJ2-3; 8 bases align to TRBD2. CDR3 coding DNA: TGTGCCAGCAGCTTATTTCCTCGAGGGACTAGTCCCCGCACAGATACGCAGTATTTT. This gives the protein CASSLFPRGTSPRTDTQYF.